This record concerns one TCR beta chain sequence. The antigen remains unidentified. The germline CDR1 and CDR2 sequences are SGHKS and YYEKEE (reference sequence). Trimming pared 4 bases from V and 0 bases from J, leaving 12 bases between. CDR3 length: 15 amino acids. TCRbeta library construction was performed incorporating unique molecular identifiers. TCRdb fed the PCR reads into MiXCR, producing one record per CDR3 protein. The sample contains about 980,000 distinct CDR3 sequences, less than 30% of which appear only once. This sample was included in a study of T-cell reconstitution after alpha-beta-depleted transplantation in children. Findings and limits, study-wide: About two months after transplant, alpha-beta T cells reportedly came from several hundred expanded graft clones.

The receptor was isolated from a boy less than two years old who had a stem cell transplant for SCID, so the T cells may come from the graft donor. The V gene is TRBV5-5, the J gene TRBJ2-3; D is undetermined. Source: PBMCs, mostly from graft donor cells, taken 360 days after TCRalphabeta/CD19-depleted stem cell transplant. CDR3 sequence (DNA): TGTGCCAGCAGCCTAAGGATGTTAAGCACAGATACGCAGTATTTT. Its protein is CASSLRMLSTDTQYF. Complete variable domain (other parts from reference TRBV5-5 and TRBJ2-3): DAGVTQSPTHLIKTRGQQVTLRCSPISGHKSVSWYQQVLGQGPQFIFQYYEKEERGRGNFPDRFSARQFPNYSSELNVNALLLGDSALYLCASSLRMLSTDTQYFGPGTRLTVL.